The source of this T cell receptor (beta chain) is a study of CD8+ T cells in alopecia areata (dated by TCRdb to 2016 to 2018). Some background on the complete study: The treated patients took part in an open-label pilot trial in which moderate-to-severe alopecia areata was treated with oral tofacitinib at 5 to 10 mg twice daily. RNA came from the PAXgene miRNA kit for fixed scalp, the miRNeasy kit for PBMCs, and the RNeasy kit for mouse skin. To study T cell clonal expansion in alopecia areata, the researchers applied high-throughput TCRbeta sequencing to both the C3H/HeJ mouse model and human patients. Tofacitinib was given for 6 to 18 months, followed by 6 months of follow-up off drug to assess delayed response and recurrence. Scalp tissue and sorted CD4+ and CD8+ peripheral blood T cells from patchy and totalis/universalis alopecia areata patients and from healthy controls were covered by human TCRbeta sequencing. immunoSEQ multiplex PCR using 35 Vbeta forward primers and 13 Jbeta reverse primers was used to amplify TCRbeta CDR3 regions. In treated patients, disease severity was measured using the SALT score, which gives the percentage of scalp surface area affected. Scalp clonality was compared among normal scalp (n=4), patchy alopecia areata scalp (n=8), and alopecia totalis/universalis scalp (n=8). Patients on tofacitinib were biopsied at baseline and after 4 and 24 weeks of treatment, and several of the patients also had a later scalp biopsy.

Results the study describes overall, beyond this receptor: During tofacitinib treatment, many expanded lesional clones stuck around in both scalp and blood, and this persistence may partly explain why relapse happens after treatment is stopped. Compared with normal scalp, lesional scalp had higher clonality and more expanded CD8+ clones, particularly in alopecia totalis/universalis, a pattern that suggests antigenic drive. Unlike mouse skin, where gammadelta T cells dominate, normal human skin contains resident alphabeta T cells that get sequenced too, which complicates analysis of the scalp TCR repertoire. Tofacitinib significantly decreased scalp clonality and the number of expanded CD8+ clones among the top 100 scalp clones. Because the treated cohort was small and had only one nonresponder, larger studies are needed to examine links between baseline CD8+ expansion and response. Shared TCR sequences between patients were less evident than in mice, which may be partly attributable to HLA diversity in the patient population.

Preparation of the library involved the immunoSEQ multiplex PCR assay. RNA was extracted from all samples and reverse transcribed into cDNA as template for TCR sequencing. First-strand cDNA was synthesized with SuperScript III using a 2:1 mix of oligo-dT and random hexamers. A synthetic immune receptor repertoire was used to measure amplification bias, and any remaining bias was corrected computationally. The paper's processing steps were these. Raw reads were preprocessed to remove errors, and CDR3 was defined by IMGT conventions from the conserved cysteine to phenylalanine. To get clonality, Shannon entropy was normalized by log2 of the number of productive unique TCRs and the result was subtracted from 1. Whether each scalp clone was CD4 or CD8 was inferred by checking scalp TCRbeta sequences against the CD4 and CD8 repertoires from sorted blood. The source is immuneACCESS, and TCRdb retained only in-frame sequences with V and J called. Part of the clones is not carried over; for the studies checked, unresolved V genes explain less than half of this, and the remainder is unexplained. V and J calls and clone size come straight from that table; D and trimming were deduced from the DNA. This sample comprises some 190,000 clones, approximately 72% of them detected only once. The ten largest clones represent 0.95% to 1.5% of the sample.

Including cysteine and phenylalanine, the CDR3 has 15 amino acids. Solely the CDR3 DNA is kept, with 45 bases framed from the first base. CDR1 SGHTA and CDR2 FQGNSA are derived from the germline V gene. Ends trimmed: V by 5 bases, J by 3 bases; bases unmatched to a gene: 3. According to the study, the label for this sample's treatment or condition signals: oral pan-JAK inhibitor, 5-10 mg twice daily. Lesional scalp punch biopsies and peripheral blood were obtained from alopecia areata patients. PBMCs were isolated by density centrifugation and stained for CD3, CD4 and CD8, and CD4+ and CD8+ T cells were sorted on a FACSAria. In regard to this clone: Its antigen is still unknown. Base qualities are missing; no much larger clone stands one base away.

Sequencing was performed on CD4+ T cells sorted from blood, taken between weeks 44 and 45, from a patient treated with tofacitinib. In this chain, TRBV7-2 is recombined with TRBJ2-1, and 11 junction bases match TRBD2. This TCR was recovered from a human donor with alopecia areata. In nucleotides, the sequence is TGTGCCAGCAGCCCTAGCGGGGGGTTCTACAATGAGCAGTTCTTC. Translation gives CASSPSGGFYNEQFF.